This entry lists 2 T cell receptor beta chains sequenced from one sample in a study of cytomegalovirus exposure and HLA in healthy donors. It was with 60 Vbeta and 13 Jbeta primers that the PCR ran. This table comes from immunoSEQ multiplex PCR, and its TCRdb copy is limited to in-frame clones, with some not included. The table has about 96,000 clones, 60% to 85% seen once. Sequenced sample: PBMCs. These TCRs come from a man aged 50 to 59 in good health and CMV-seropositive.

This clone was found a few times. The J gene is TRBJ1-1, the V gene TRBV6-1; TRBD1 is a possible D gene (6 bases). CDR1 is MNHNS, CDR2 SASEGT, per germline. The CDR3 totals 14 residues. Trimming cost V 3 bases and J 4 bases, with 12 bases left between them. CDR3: CASSETGEVTEAFF. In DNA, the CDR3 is TGTGCCAGCAGTGAGACAGGTGAAGTCACTGAAGCTTTCTTT.

DNA for the CDR3: TGTGCCAGCAGCTTACAGGGGGCAGGGAACACTGAAGCTTTCTTT. Its translation is CASSLQGAGNTEAFF. This chain joins TRBV7-3 and TRBJ1-1; 8 nucleotides align to TRBD1. The CDR3 extends over 15 amino acids. V dropped 2 bases and J dropped 1; count of bases not matched to a gene: 3. Germline V CDR1 and CDR2: SGHTA, FQGTGA.